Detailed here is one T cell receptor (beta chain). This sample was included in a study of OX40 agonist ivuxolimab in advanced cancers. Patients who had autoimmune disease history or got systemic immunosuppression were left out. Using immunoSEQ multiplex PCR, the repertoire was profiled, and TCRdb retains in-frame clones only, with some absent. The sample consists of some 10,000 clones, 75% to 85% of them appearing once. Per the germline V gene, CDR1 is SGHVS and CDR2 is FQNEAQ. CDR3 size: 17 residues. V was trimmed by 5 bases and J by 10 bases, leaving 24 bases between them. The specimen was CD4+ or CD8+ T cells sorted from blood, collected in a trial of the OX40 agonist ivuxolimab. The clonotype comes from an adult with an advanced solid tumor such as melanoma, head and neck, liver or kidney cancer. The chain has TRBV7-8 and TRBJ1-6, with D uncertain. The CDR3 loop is CASSAFRVHIASSPLHF. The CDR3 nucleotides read TGTGCCAGCAGCGCTTTCCGCGTCCACATTGCCTCATCACCCCTCCACTTT.